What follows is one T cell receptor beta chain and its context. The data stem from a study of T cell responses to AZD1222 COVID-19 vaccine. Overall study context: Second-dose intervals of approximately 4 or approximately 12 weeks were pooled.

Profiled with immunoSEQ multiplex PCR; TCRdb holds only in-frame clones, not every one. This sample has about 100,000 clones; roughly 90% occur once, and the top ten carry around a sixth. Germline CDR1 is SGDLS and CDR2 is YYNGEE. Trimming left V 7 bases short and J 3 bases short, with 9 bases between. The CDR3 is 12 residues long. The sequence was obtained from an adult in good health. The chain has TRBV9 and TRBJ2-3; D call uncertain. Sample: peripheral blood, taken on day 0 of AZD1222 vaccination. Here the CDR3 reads CASSPHTDTQYF. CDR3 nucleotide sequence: TGTGCCAGCTCGCCTCATACAGATACGCAGTATTTT.